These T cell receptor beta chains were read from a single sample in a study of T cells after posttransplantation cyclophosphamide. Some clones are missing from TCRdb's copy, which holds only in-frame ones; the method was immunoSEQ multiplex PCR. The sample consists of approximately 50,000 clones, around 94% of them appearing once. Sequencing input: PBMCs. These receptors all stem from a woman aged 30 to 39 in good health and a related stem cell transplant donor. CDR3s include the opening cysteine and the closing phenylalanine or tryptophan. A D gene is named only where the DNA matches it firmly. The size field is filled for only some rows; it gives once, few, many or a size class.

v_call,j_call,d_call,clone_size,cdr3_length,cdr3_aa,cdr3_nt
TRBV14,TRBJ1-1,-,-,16,CASSQDRGLLNTEAFF,TGTGCCAGCAGCCAAGATCGGGGACTGCTGAACACTGAAGCTTTCTTT
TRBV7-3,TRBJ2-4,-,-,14,CASSLVGGGGIQYF,TGTGCCAGCAGCTTAGTCGGGGGAGGGGGCATTCAGTACTTC
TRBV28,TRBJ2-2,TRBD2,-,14,CASRPGRTTGELFF,TGTGCCAGTCGGCCCGGGAGGACTACCGGGGAGCTGTTTTTT
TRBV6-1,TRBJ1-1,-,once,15,CASLSRQTLNTEAFF,TGTGCCAGTCTTTCGCGACAGACTTTGAACACTGAAGCTTTCTTT
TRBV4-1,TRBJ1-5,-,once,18,CASSQDPRGPASNQPQHF,TGCGCCAGCAGCCAAGATCCGCGGGGGCCCGCTAGCAATCAGCCCCAGCATTTT
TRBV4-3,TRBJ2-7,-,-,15,CASSQETGPTYEQYF,TGCGCCAGCAGCCAAGAAACAGGCCCAACCTACGAGCAGTACTTC
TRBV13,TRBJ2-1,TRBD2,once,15,CASSLPGGTHNEQFF,TGTGCCAGCAGCTTACCGGGGGGGACCCACAATGAGCAGTTCTTC
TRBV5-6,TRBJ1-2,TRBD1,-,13,CASSKDRVYGYTF,TGTGCCAGCAGCAAAGACAGGGTCTATGGCTACACCTTC
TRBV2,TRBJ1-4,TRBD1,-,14,CASKTTGLNEKLFF,TGTGCCAGCAAGACGACAGGGCTTAATGAAAAACTGTTTTTT
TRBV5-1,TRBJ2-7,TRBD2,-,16,CASSLNIGLAAYEQYF,TGCGCCAGCAGCTTGAATATTGGACTAGCTGCCTACGAGCAGTACTTC
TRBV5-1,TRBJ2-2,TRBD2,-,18,CASSQATSGNANTGELFF,TGCGCCAGCAGCCAAGCGACTAGCGGAAACGCGAACACCGGGGAGCTGTTTTTT
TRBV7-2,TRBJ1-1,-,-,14,CASSKETVNTEAFF,TGTGCCAGCAGCAAAGAGACAGTTAACACTGAAGCTTTCTTT
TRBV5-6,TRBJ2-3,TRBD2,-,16,CASSLGGLAGTDTQYF,TGTGCCAGCAGCTTGGGAGGACTAGCGGGCACAGATACGCAGTATTTT
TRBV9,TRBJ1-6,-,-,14,CASSVGAANSPLHF,TGTGCCAGCAGCGTAGGGGCAGCTAATTCACCCCTCCACTTT
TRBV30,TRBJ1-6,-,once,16,CAWSPSRVRGHSPLHF,TGTGCCTGGAGTCCATCAAGGGTCAGGGGACATTCACCCCTCCACTTT
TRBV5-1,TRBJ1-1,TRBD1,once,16,CASSEDRGPLNTEAFF,TGCGCCAGCAGCGAAGACAGGGGGCCGTTGAACACTGAAGCTTTCTTT
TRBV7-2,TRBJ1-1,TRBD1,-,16,CASSSKGTDMNTEAFF,TGTGCCAGCAGCTCGAAAGGGACAGACATGAACACTGAAGCTTTCTTT
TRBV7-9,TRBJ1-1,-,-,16,CASSLAQEGMNTEAFF,TGTGCCAGCAGCTTAGCGCAGGAGGGCATGAACACTGAAGCTTTCTTT
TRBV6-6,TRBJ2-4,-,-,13,CASFAGAKNIQYF,TGTGCCAGCTTCGCCGGTGCCAAAAACATTCAGTACTTC
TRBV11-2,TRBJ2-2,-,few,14,CASSLLGSTGELFF,TGTGCCAGCAGCCTCCTCGGTTCCACCGGGGAGCTGTTTTTT
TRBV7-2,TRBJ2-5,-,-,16,CASSLTGNLMGETQYF,TGTGCCAGCAGCTTAACAGGGAACCTAATGGGGGAGACCCAGTACTTC
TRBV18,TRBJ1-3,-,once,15,CASSPNADSGNTIYF,TGTGCCAGCTCACCAAACGCAGATTCTGGAAACACCATATATTTT
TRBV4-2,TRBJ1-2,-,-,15,CASSQDLTGQYGYTF,TGTGCCAGCAGCCAAGACCTTACAGGGCAATATGGCTACACCTTC
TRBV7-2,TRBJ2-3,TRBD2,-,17,CASSLVWGRGGRDTQYF,TGTGCCAGCAGCTTAGTGTGGGGGCGGGGGGGCCGAGATACGCAGTATTTT
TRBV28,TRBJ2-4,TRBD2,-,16,CASRGLAGLAKNIQYF,TGTGCCAGCAGAGGACTAGCGGGGCTAGCCAAAAACATTCAGTACTTC
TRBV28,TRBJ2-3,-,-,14,CASSSWAVTDTQYF,TGTGCCAGCAGCTCCTGGGCTGTCACAGATACGCAGTATTTT
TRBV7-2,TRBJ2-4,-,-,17,CASSLGGSSRLKNIQYF,TGTGCCAGCAGCTTAGGTGGCAGCTCCCGACTCAAAAACATTCAGTACTTC
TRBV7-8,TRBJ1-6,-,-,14,CASNPPGYNSPLHF,TGTGCCAGCAACCCACCAGGCTATAATTCACCCCTCCACTTT
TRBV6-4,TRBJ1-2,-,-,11,CASSEGGGYTF,TGTGCCAGCAGTGAAGGAGGCGGCTACACCTTC
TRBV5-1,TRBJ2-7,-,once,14,CASSLALNSYEQYF,TGCGCCAGCAGCTTGGCTCTAAACTCCTACGAGCAGTACTTC
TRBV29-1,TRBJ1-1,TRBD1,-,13,CSVAGQSNTEAFF,TGCAGCGTTGCGGGACAGTCGAACACTGAAGCTTTCTTT
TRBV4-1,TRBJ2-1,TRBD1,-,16,CASSQVGQGEGGEQFF,TGCGCCAGCAGCCAAGTAGGACAGGGGGAAGGAGGTGAGCAGTTCTTC
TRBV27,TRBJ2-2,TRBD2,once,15,CASSRGGGDTGELFF,TGTGCCAGCAGTAGGGGCGGGGGGGACACCGGGGAGCTGTTTTTT
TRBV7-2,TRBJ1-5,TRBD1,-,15,CASSLATGTNQPQHF,TGTGCCAGCAGCTTAGCGACAGGGACCAATCAGCCCCAGCATTTT
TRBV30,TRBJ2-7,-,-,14,CAWSGTGGHYEQYF,TGTGCCTGGAGTGGGACGGGGGGACACTACGAGCAGTACTTC
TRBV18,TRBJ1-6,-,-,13,CASTYRENSPLHF,TGTGCCAGCACCTACAGGGAAAATTCACCCCTCCACTTT
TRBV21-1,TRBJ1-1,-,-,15,CASSKRGQMNTEAFF,TGTGCCAGCAGCAAAAGGGGGCAGATGAACACTGAAGCTTTCTTT
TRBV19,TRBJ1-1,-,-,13,CASSIDRFSEAFF,TGTGCCAGTAGTATAGACAGGTTTTCTGAAGCTTTCTTT
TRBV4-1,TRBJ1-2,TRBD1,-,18,CASSQDQGRGQANGGYTF,TGCGCCAGCAGCCAAGATCAGGGCAGGGGGCAGGCGAACGGGGGCTACACCTTC
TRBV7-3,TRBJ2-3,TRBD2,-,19,CASSSPRGLAGGSTDTQYF,TGTGCCAGCAGCTCCCCAAGGGGACTAGCGGGGGGGAGCACAGATACGCAGTATTTT
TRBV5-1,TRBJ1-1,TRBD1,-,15,CASSWGTGSNTEAFF,TGCGCCAGCAGCTGGGGGACAGGGAGTAATACTGAAGCTTTCTTT
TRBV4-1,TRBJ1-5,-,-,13,CASSQVPLQPQHF,TGCGCCAGCAGCCAAGTCCCACTACAGCCCCAGCATTTT
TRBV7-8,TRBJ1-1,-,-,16,CASSLANRQKNTEAFF,TGTGCCAGCAGCTTAGCAAATCGACAGAAAAACACTGAAGCTTTCTTT
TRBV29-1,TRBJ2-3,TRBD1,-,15,CSVRTGGSGADTQYF,TGCAGCGTCAGGACAGGCGGGTCGGGCGCAGATACGCAGTATTTT
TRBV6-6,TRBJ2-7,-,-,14,CASSYSQGINEQYF,TGTGCCAGCAGTTACAGCCAGGGTATCAACGAGCAGTACTTC
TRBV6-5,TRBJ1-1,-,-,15,CASSATDNLNTEAFF,TGTGCCAGCAGTGCTACCGACAACCTGAACACTGAAGCTTTCTTT
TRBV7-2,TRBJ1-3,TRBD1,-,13,CASSAGGGNTIYF,TGTGCCAGCAGCGCAGGGGGGGGAAACACCATATATTTT